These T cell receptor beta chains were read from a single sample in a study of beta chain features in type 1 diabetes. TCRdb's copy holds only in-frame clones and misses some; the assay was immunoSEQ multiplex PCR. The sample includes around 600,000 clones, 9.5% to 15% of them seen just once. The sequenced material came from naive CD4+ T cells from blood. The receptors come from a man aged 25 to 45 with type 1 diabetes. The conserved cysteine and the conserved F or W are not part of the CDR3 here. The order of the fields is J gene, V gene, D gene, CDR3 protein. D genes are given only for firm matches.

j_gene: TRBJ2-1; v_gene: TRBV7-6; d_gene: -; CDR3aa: ASSVGAGQFSEQF
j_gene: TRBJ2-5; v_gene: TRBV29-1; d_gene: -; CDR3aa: SVDYGETQY
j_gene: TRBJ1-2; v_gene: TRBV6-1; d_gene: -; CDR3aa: AISDGRTRQGYGYT
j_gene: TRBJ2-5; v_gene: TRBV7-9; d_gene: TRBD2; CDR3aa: ASSLNLAGNMETQY
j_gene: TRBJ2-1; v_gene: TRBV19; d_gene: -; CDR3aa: ASSTSRTLYSYNEQF
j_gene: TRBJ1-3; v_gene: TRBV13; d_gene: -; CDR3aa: ASSFKVGVGNTIY
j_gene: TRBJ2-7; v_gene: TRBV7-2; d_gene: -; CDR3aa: ASSRARDSYEQY
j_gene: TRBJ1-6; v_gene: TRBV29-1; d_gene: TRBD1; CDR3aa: SGDRAIGSPLH
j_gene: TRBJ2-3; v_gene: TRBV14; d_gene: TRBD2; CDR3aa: ASSQDLAGASTDTQY
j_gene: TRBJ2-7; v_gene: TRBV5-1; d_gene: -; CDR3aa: ASSLSWNSYEQY
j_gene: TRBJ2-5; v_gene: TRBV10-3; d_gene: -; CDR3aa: AISESRGRETQY
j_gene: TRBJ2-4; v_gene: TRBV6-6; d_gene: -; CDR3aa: ASSLPIAKNIQY
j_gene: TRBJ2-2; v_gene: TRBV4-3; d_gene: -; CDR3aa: ASSQDWQATGELF
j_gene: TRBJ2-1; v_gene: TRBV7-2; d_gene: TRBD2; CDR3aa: ASSTPGLALQF
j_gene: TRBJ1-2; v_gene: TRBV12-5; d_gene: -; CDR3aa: ARANTGYGYT
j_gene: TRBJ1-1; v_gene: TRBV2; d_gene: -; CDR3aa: ASGVPRAEAF
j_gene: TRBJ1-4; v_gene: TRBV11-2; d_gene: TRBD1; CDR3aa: ASSVRIMPGQDNEKLF
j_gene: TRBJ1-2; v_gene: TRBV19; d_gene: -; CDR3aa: ASRDQTGSNYGYT
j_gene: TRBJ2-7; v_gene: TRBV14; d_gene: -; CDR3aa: ASSQGFYEQY
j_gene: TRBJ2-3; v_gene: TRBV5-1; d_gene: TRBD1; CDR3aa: ASSFTTGTGTDTQY
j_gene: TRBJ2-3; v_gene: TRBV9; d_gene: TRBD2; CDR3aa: ASSPRLAGGEDTQY
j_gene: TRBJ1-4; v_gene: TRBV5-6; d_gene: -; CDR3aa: ASSSSLGDNEKLF
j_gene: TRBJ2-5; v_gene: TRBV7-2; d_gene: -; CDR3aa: ASSLERGIETQY
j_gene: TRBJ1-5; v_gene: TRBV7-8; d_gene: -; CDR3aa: ASSLRGWPQH
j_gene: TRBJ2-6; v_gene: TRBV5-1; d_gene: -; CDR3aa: ASSLAASGANVLT
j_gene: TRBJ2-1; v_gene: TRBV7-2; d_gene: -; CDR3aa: ASSLGTNNEQF
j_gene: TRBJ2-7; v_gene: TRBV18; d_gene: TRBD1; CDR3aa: ASSFSRDREIEQY
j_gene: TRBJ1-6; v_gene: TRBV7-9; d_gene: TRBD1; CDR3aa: ASPGQGDSPLH
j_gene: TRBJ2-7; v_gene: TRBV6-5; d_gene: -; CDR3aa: ASSYAGPYEQY
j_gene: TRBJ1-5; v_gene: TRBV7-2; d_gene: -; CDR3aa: ASSWTLYSNQPQH
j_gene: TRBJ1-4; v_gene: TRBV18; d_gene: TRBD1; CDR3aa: ASSPQGTEDEKLF
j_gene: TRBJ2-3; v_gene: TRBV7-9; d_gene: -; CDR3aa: ASSPADTQY
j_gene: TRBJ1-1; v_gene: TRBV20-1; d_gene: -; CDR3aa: SARNTEAF
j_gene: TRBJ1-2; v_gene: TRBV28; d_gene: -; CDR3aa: ATSLIGLSIIFRGYT
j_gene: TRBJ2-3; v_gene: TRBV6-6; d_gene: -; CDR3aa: ASSYSYRAVTDTQY
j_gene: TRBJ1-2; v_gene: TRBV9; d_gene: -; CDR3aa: ASSAEVRGAYGYT
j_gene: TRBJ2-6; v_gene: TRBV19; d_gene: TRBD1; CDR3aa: ASSRLTGGAPSGANVLT
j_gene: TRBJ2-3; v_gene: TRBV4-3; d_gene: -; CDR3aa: ASSQARGPSDTQY
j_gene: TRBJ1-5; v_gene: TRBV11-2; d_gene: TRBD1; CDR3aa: ASSLAVRDRGQPQH
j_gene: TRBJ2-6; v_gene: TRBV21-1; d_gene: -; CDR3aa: ASSDGQTDSGANVLT
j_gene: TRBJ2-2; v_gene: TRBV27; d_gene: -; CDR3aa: ASSLSRGAGELF
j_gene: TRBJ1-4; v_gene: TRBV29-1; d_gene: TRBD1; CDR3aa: SVESTGDEKLF
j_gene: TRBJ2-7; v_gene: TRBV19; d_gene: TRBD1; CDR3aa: ASRGTAPSYEQY
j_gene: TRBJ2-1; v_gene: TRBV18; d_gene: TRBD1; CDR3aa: ASSQQGQGANEQF
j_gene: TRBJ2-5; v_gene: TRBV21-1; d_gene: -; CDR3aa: ASRGQTFQETQY
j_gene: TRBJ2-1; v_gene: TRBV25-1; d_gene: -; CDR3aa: ASHTFGSEQF
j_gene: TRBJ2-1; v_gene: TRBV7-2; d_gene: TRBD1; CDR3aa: ASSPSPGQGKF
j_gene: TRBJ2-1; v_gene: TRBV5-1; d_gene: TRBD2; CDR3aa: ASSPDSGAAFNEQF
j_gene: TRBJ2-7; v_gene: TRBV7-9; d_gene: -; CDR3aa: ASSLRQANEQY
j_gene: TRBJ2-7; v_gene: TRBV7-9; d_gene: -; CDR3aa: ASSQMTGFIGPYEQY
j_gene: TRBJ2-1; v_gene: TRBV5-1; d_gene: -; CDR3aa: ASSYSIPSNEQF
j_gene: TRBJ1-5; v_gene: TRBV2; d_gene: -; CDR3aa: ASSPPAPGLNQPQH
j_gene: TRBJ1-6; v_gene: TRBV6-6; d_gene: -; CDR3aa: ASRQYNSPLH
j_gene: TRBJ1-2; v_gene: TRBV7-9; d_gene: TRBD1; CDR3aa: ASSFTGTGGNYGYT
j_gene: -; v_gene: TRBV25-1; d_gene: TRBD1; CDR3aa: ASTDPGQGNYEQY
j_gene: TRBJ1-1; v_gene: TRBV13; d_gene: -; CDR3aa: ASSLDRANTEAF
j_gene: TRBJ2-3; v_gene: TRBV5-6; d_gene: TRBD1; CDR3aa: ASSSTGAVGDTQY
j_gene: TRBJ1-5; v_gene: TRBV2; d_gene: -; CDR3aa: ASSEDGQDNQPQH
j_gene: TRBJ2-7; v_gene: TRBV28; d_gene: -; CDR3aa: ASTFGVQYYEQY
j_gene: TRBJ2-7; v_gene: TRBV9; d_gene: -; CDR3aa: ASSPRLGAGYEQY